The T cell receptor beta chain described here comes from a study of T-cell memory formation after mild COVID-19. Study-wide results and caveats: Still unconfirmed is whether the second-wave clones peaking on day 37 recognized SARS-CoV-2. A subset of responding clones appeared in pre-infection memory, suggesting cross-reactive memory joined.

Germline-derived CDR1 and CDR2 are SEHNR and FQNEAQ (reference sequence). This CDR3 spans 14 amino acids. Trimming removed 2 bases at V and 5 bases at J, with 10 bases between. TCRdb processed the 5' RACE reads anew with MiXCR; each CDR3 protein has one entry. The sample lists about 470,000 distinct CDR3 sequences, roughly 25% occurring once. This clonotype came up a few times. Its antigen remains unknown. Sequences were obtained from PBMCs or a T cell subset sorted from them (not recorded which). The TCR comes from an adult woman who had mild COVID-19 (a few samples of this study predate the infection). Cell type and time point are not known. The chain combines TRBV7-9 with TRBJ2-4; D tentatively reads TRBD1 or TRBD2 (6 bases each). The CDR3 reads CASSLLGGQNIQYF. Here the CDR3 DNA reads TGTGCCAGCAGCTTATTAGGGGGGCAAAACATTCAGTACTTC.